The sequence of this T cell receptor (beta chain) was determined in a study of identical twins. In regard to this clonotype: Its antigen remains unknown.

Study outcomes and limitations: Findings depended on cross-sectional statistics rather than tracking the same donors. In monozygotic twins, models underestimated the sharing of out-of-frame TCR alpha. Twin-shared out-of-frame alpha sequences showed excess low generation probability. Memory repertoires showed no such pattern, whereas abundant cord blood beta clonotypes carried fewer insertions.

Per the germline V gene, CDR1 is MGHRA and CDR2 is YSYEKL. V trimming: 1 base; J trimming: 3 bases; junction bases outside the gene matches: 7. The CDR3 consists of 16 residues. TCRdb reanalysed the 5' RACE reads using MiXCR and keeps one entry per CDR3 protein. This sample yields approximately 1.8 million distinct CDR3 sequences, of which about 31% are seen a single time; 0.25% to 0.3% belongs to the top ten. The sequencing input was cord blood. The chain joins TRBV4-1 to TRBJ2-3, with 7 bases identical to TRBD1. This TCR was sampled from a newborn girl in good health. CDR3 sequence (DNA): TGCGCCAGCAGCCAAGTCAGACAGGGCGGGACAGATACGCAGTATTTT. Its protein product is CASSQVRQGGTDTQYF.